This T cell receptor (beta chain) was recovered during a study of identical twins. The CDR3 has 14 residues. Germline V CDR1 and CDR2: SQVTM, ANQGSEA. V was pared by 1 base and J by 6 bases, with 16 bases between. TCRdb processed the 5' RACE reads anew with MiXCR; each CDR3 protein has one entry. The sample gives around 530,000 distinct CDR3 sequences, over 12% of which show up once; around 0.4% is in the top ten. The same specimen was also included in a second study, on yellow fever vaccine responses in identical twins.

The sequencing sample was made of CD4+ T cells sorted from blood. The sequence was obtained from a young woman in good health. The J gene is TRBJ2-7, the V gene TRBV29-1; tentative D call: TRBD2 (5 bases). CDR3 coding DNA: TGCAGCGTTGAAGTCCCCGATGAGGGTTCCGAGCAGTACGTC. Amino acid sequence: CSVEVPDEGSEQYV.